This TCR beta chain came from a study of CD8 T cells in ankylosing spondylitis (TCRdb year 2017). Looking at the study overall: The study set out to find disease-linked TCR variants by profiling T cell receptor beta repertoires in ankylosing spondylitis patients and healthy donors. In total, the full study cohort was made up of nearly 110 healthy donors and 25 to 30 ankylosing spondylitis patients. Peripheral blood was sampled, and synovial fluid was also collected from ankylosing spondylitis patients.

General conclusions and limits of the study: Some TCR beta motif variants had previously been reported in synovial fluid and blood of reactive arthritis patients, which suggested common disease-initiation mechanisms. The disease-linked clones were reported as significantly enriched in matched synovial fluid samples from ankylosing spondylitis patients. A TCR beta motif of about 8 highly homologous amino acid variants appeared characteristic of blood from ankylosing spondylitis patients. A CD8+ phenotype was shown by the disease-linked clones, which were found at relatively low frequencies in peripheral blood.

TCRdb records Illumina HiSeq 2500 as the sequencer. TCR beta libraries were prepared by quantitative 5'-RACE with molecular barcodes. Per the original workflow: A new computational method, built on a probabilistic model of VDJ rearrangement, was used to identify disease-linked TCR variants. The public reads were reprocessed in TCRdb via fastp at Q25 and MiXCR, keeping in-frame beta chains. All rows with the same CDR3 protein become a single entry with the most common DNA and genes. These V and J calls originate from TCRdb's pipeline instead of the authors' own analysis. Recorded for this sample are about 500,000 distinct CDR3 sequences; about 5.2% of them occurred a single time. Around 3.5% of the sample is taken by the ten largest. CDR1 is given as SGHRS and CDR2 as YFSETQ, both from the germline V gene. Counted from cysteine to phenylalanine, this CDR3 has 13 amino acids. CDR3 DNA is the only sequence kept; it has 39 bases, read in frame from the first base. V is reduced by 4 bases and J by 2 bases, leaving a spacing of 9 bases between them.

The table lists this clonotype with many counts. Which antigen it targets is not known. One base away there is no much larger clone; base qualities are not given. The sequence derives from a male donor with ankylosing spondylitis. Sequenced: blood, either unsorted or a sorted T cell fraction (not recorded which). Here the chain combines TRBV5-1 and TRBJ1-1; the D segment could be TRBD1, given 6 matching bases. CDR3 protein: CASSRQDNTEAFF. In nucleotides, the sequence is TGCGCCAGCAGCCGACAGGACAACACTGAAGCTTTCTTT. When the CDR3 is completed using the reference TRBV5-1 and TRBJ1-1 genes on either side, the full variable domain is KAGVTQTPRYLIKTRGQQVTLSCSPISGHRSVSWYQQTPGQGLQFLFEYFSETQRNKGNFPGRFSGRQFSNSRSEMNVSTLELGDSALYLCASSRQDNTEAFFGQGTRLTVV.